What follows is one TCR beta chain and its context. Antigen specificity is unknown. V lost 3 bases and J 1 base, leaving 7 bases between the germline ends. Germline V lookup: CDR1 LNHDA, CDR2 SQIVND (reference sequence). The CDR3 contains 14 residues. Constant-region reverse primers amplified full-length variable regions, followed by semi-nested Nested Universal Primer A PCR. TCRdb passed the 5' RACE reads through MiXCR, listing each CDR3 protein once. The table includes around 10,000 distinct CDR3 sequences, under 35% detected once. Findings of the study overall: Tumor Tregs overlapped most with tumor, then blood, naive CD4+ cells. Whole repertoires were not studied in the larger cohort, only one V-J beta rearrangement.

Tregs were sorted as CD4+CD25+CD127-/low cells. Sequencing was carried out using Tregs sorted from a lymph node. The rearrangement joins TRBV19 to TRBJ1-5; D gene uncertain. The TCR was taken from a female donor with breast cancer. CDR3 sequence: CASSIFHSNQPQHF. For the CDR3, the DNA is TGTGCCAGTAGTATTTTCCACAGCAATCAGCCCCAGCATTTT.